Listed here are 23 T cell receptor beta chains from one sample, sequenced in a study of blood T cell repertoires in COVID-19. Here immunoSEQ multiplex PCR was the method, and the copy in TCRdb shows in-frame clones only, minus some. The table includes around 100,000 clones, 88% detected once. Sequenced material: peripheral blood. The receptor set was obtained from a woman in her seventies who had recovered from COVID-19.

V gene TRBV3-1 (or the pseudogene TRBV3-2) combines with J gene TRBJ2-6; D may be TRBD1 (5 bases). Germline V gene sequence: CDR1 LGHDT, CDR2 YNNKEL (reference sequence). Trimming took off 1 base at V and 1 base at J, with 8 bases between the two ends. CDR3 length: 16 residues. The CDR3 loop is CASSQGPGSGANVLTF. The CDR3 DNA reads TGTGCCAGCAGCCAAGGCCCAGGGTCTGGGGCCAACGTCCTGACTTTC.

The chain uses TRBV19 and TRBJ1-1, with TRBD1 identical over 7 bases. The CDR3 length is 17 residues. Germline V lookup: CDR1 LNHDA, CDR2 SQIVND (reference sequence). The junction had 15 bases not matched to a gene; V was cut back by 5 bases and J by 3 bases. This CDR3 reads CASSSGGPIYRYTEAFF. The CDR3 DNA reads as TGTGCCAGTAGTTCAGGGGGGCCGATCTACCGTTACACTGAAGCTTTCTTT.

The chain recombines TRBV5-6 with TRBJ2-7; the D gene is possibly TRBD1 (6 bases). The V end lost 1 base, the J end lost 2 bases, and 16 bases lay between the germline ends. The CDR3 length is 16 residues. Germline values: CDR1 SGHDT, CDR2 YYEEEE. In DNA, the CDR3 is TGTGCCAGCAGCTTGTGGGGACACCCAGTCCCCTACGAGCAGTACTTC. Its translation is CASSLWGHPVPYEQYF.

V is TRBV28 and J is TRBJ2-2; 10 nucleotides match TRBD1. This CDR3 comprises 14 residues. The V and J ends lost 8 bases and 7 bases, in that order; junction bases with no gene match: 7. Germline V lookup: CDR1 MDHEN, CDR2 SYDVKM. This CDR3 is CASLDRGPRGELFF. The CDR3 nucleotides are TGTGCCAGCCTCGACAGGGGGCCGCGCGGGGAGCTGTTTTTT.

This sequence joins TRBV4-3 and TRBJ2-1; perhaps TRBD2 as D (6 bases). The CDR3 runs 15 residues. Germline loops: CDR1 LGHNA, CDR2 YSLEER. Trimming removed 4 bases at V and 1 base at J, with 11 bases between. The CDR3 is CASSPGGRSYNEQFF. CDR3 bases: TGCGCCAGCAGCCCCGGAGGGAGATCCTACAATGAGCAGTTCTTC.

The chain uses TRBV5-1 and TRBJ1-6, with 7 bases aligning to TRBD1. This CDR3 region has 18 residues. V lost 4 bases and J lost 0; bases outside the gene matches: 10. Germline assignment: CDR1 SGHRS and CDR2 YFSETQ. As DNA, the CDR3 is TGCGCCAGCAGCCGGACAGGTCGGACTAACTCCTATAATTCACCCCTCCACTTT. Protein sequence: CASSRTGRTNSYNSPLHF.

The chain uses TRBV6-5 and TRBJ2-2; D not certain. V was trimmed by 7 bases and J by 6 bases, leaving 12 bases between them. Germline-derived CDR1 and CDR2 are MNHEY and SVGAGI. The CDR3 covers 13 residues. CDR3 in DNA: TGTGCCAGCATGGTATTTACGGCCGGGGAGCTGTTTTTT. Its translation is CASMVFTAGELFF.

The chain is built from TRBV30 and TRBJ1-4, with D perhaps TRBD1 (6 bases). The CDR3 loop spans 16 amino acids. The V end was cut by 0 bases, the J end by 6 bases, with 17 bases between. Germline assignment: CDR1 GTSNPN and CDR2 SVGIG (reference sequence). The CDR3 loop reads CAWSVQWGRSDEKLFF. CDR3 DNA: TGTGCCTGGAGTGTACAGTGGGGGCGGAGTGATGAAAAACTGTTTTTT.

The chain is built from TRBV11-2 and TRBJ2-1; 7 bases line up with TRBD2. V shed 2 bases, J shed 3 bases, and the junction held 10 bases outside the gene matches. This CDR3 region has 17 residues. Germline loops: CDR1 SGHAT, CDR2 FQNNGV. Here the CDR3 reads CASSLRTPASGYNEQFF. Here the CDR3 DNA reads TGTGCCAGCAGCTTAAGGACTCCAGCTAGCGGCTACAATGAGCAGTTCTTC.

This clone has only one observation. J is TRBJ1-6 and V is TRBV28, with D perhaps matching TRBD1 (6 bases). This CDR3 is 15 amino acids long. The V end lost 10 bases, the J end lost 10 bases, and 23 bases lay between the germline ends. CDR1 is MDHEN and CDR2 is SYDVKM in the germline V gene. The CDR3 region is CAIGPAGALGSPLHF. The DNA of the CDR3 is TGTGCCATTGGCCCGGCAGGGGCTTTAGGGTCACCCCTCCACTTT.

The rearrangement links TRBV7-8 to TRBJ1-5, with D maybe TRBD1 (6 bases). With 5 bases removed from V and 1 base from J, the gap between germline ends came to 21 bases. CDR1 is SGHVS and CDR2 is FQNEAQ in the germline V gene. This CDR3 is built from 18 residues. The CDR3: CASSANFRDIRSNQPQHF. In nucleotides, the CDR3 is TGTGCCAGCAGCGCCAACTTCCGGGACATCAGGAGCAATCAGCCCCAGCATTTT.

This clone is a singleton in its sample. The V and J genes are TRBV6-2 or TRBV6-3 and TRBJ1-4; D remains unclear. The CDR3 is made up of 15 amino acids. Trimming cost V 2 bases and J 9 bases, with 16 bases left between them. Germline V CDR1 and CDR2: MNHEY, SVGEGT. The CDR3 DNA is TGTGCCAGCAGTTACACACCGGGTTCTACGAAAAAACTGTTTTTT. Encoded protein: CASSYTPGSTKKLFF.

V and J are TRBV4-2 and TRBJ2-6; 7 nucleotides line up with TRBD1. V lost 1 base to trimming and J lost 0 bases; unmatched junction nucleotides: 6. This CDR3 has 18 amino acids. Germline loops: CDR1 LGHNA, CDR2 YNFKEQ. The CDR3, as DNA: TGTGCCAGCAGCCAAGTCCGACAGGGTAACTCTGGGGCCAACGTCCTGACTTTC. Residues: CASSQVRQGNSGANVLTF.

This clone was seen only once. The rearrangement links TRBV4-2 to TRBJ2-3, with 7 bases that match TRBD1. This CDR3 comprises 14 residues. J gave up 4 bases and V 1 base, and 2 bases lay outside the gene matches. CDR1 and CDR2 (germline): LGHNA, YNFKEQ. The CDR3 is CASSQGQGPDTQYF. In nucleotides, the CDR3 is TGTGCCAGCAGCCAAGGACAGGGCCCAGATACGCAGTATTTT.

J is TRBJ1-2 and V is TRBV5-1; 12 nucleotides agree with TRBD1. Germline V gives CDR1 SGHRS, CDR2 YFSETQ. This CDR3 spans 16 amino acids. The ends lost 4 bases at V and 3 bases at J; junction bases unmatched: 7. In nucleotides, the CDR3 is TGCGCCAGCAGCCCAGGGACAGGGGGCCTGGACTATGGCTACACCTTC. Translating it yields CASSPGTGGLDYGYTF.

About this clone: An end of the junction does not agree with germline; a read error may underlie this. The V call is TRBV3-1 (or the pseudogene TRBV3-2), the J call TRBJ2-2; 7 bases match TRBD2. CDR1 is LGHDT, CDR2 YNNKEL, per germline (reference sequence). CDR3 length equals 16 residues. CDR3 nucleotide sequence: TGTGCCAGCACCCAACCCTCGACGCGGGAGACCGGGGAGCTGTTTTTT. Translation gives CASTQPSTRETGELFF.

The CDR3 protein is CASTLVPRGNQPQHF. Here the CDR3 DNA reads TGTGCCAGCACCCTCGTACCGAGGGGCAATCAGCCCCAGCATTTT. The chain joins TRBV28 to TRBJ1-5; D is undetermined. V lost 7 bases and J 2 bases, leaving 15 bases between the germline ends. Germline-derived CDR1 and CDR2 are MDHEN and SYDVKM. The CDR3 runs 15 residues.

V is TRBV21-1 and J is TRBJ2-7; the table's D call of TRBD2 was not tested on the DNA. TRBV21-1 is a recognized pseudogene. This CDR3 contains 15 residues. Written as DNA, the CDR3 is TGTGCCAGCAGCAAAGTTCACCGGGACTCCTACGAGCAGTACTTC. Translating it yields CASSKVHRDSYEQYF.

This chain connects TRBV19 to TRBJ1-1, with a weak D call TRBD1 (6 bases). V was trimmed by 7 bases and J by 8 bases, leaving 14 bases between them. Germline V gene lookup returns CDR1 LNHDA and CDR2 SQIVND (reference sequence). This CDR3 has 12 amino acids. The CDR3 region has the DNA TGTGCCAGTACCGCCCCCGACAGGGAAGCTTTCTTT. It is translated as CASTAPDREAFF.

This rearrangement joins TRBV4-1 to TRBJ1-2; TRBD1 aligns across 11 bases. The V gene end was trimmed by 8 bases and the J gene end by 2 bases; junction bases not matched to a gene: 4. The germline V gene encodes CDR1 MGHRA and CDR2 YSYEKL. This CDR3 comprises 14 residues. The CDR3 region is CASAGQGANYGYTF. The CDR3 DNA sequence: TGCGCCAGCGCAGGACAGGGGGCGAACTATGGCTACACCTTC.

J is TRBJ1-2 and V is TRBV6-6; 9 bases map to TRBD1. The CDR3 has 16 amino acids. Germline loops: CDR1 MNHNY, CDR2 SVGAGI (reference sequence). V lost 6 bases, J lost 2 bases, and 10 bases stayed unmatched. CDR3 in amino acids: CASSLVSGQGNYGYTF. Here the CDR3 DNA reads TGTGCCAGCAGCCTCGTTTCGGGACAGGGCAACTATGGCTACACCTTC.

V and J are TRBV11-2 and TRBJ1-1; 9 bases are a match to TRBD1. Unmatched junction bases numbered 13, after V lost 5 bases and J lost 6 bases. The CDR3 sequence is 16 residues long. Germline loops: CDR1 SGHAT, CDR2 FQNNGV. The CDR3: CASSPGQGRGLAEAFF. The CDR3 DNA follows: TGTGCCAGCAGCCCGGGACAGGGAAGAGGGTTAGCTGAAGCTTTCTTT.

This clone appeared once. The DNA for the CDR3 is TGCGCCAGCAGCCAAGAGACAGCCGAAATCCAACCCCTCCACTTT. This gives the protein CASSQETAEIQPLHF. This chain links TRBV4-3 with TRBJ1-6; a weak D match, TRBD1 (5 bases). The CDR3 runs 15 residues. V dropped 0 bases and J dropped 12 bases, with 15 bases sitting between them. The germline V gene has CDR1 LGHNA and CDR2 YSLEER.